One and the same sample provided the 25 T cell receptor beta chains below, sequenced in a study of CD8 T cells in Susac syndrome. Random-hexamer reverse transcription was applied to 0.5 to 1 ug RNA. TCRdb used MiXCR to reprocess the immunoSEQ multiplex PCR reads, holding one entry per CDR3 protein. The sample lists about 180,000 distinct CDR3 sequences, 95% occurring once. The sequenced sample was CD4+ T cells from PBMCs. These receptors originate from a human donor with multiple sclerosis.

The gene calls are TRBV20-1 and TRBJ2-2; 7 bases match TRBD1. This CDR3 contains 16 residues. Looked up from germline, CDR1 is DFQATT and CDR2 is SNEGSKA (reference sequence). V lost 2 bases, J lost 5 bases, and 11 bases stayed unmatched. The CDR3 sequence: CSARPSTGRLTGELFF. CDR3 coding DNA: TGCAGTGCTAGACCCTCGACAGGGAGATTGACCGGGGAGCTGTTTTTT.

The chain couples TRBV12-3 or TRBV12-4 to TRBJ1-3, with 7 nucleotides matching TRBD1. The CDR3 is 14 residues long. J was trimmed by 4 bases and V by 5 bases; bases with no gene match: 5. The CDR3 nucleotides are TGTGCCAGCAGTGCGACAGGGATCGGAAACACCATATATTTT. Translation: CASSATGIGNTIYF.

The chain carries TRBV12-3 or TRBV12-4 and TRBJ2-1; either TRBD1 or TRBD2 may fit D (6 bases each). This CDR3 has 13 amino acids. V lost 1 base, J lost 9 bases, and 10 bases lay in between. Written as DNA, the CDR3 is TGTGCCAGCAGTTTAGGGGGGGCGGGTGAGCAGTTCTTC. Protein: CASSLGGAGEQFF.

The chain is built from TRBV14 and TRBJ1-2, with D possibly TRBD1 on 6 matching bases. Germline loops: CDR1 SGHDN, CDR2 FVKESK. V was trimmed by 0 bases and J by 5 bases, leaving 16 bases between them. The CDR3 consists of 16 residues. Here the CDR3 reads CASSQDLSGAGYGYTF. CDR3 DNA sequence: TGTGCCAGCAGCCAAGATCTGTCAGGGGCGGGGTATGGCTACACCTTC.

This chain uses TRBV20-1 with TRBJ2-1, with D tentatively TRBD1 (5 bases). Germline V CDR1 and CDR2: DFQATT, SNEGSKA (reference sequence). Trimming removed 0 bases from V and 11 bases from J, with 17 bases in between. The CDR3 spans 14 residues. The CDR3 region is CSARDGPRGYQQFF. The CDR3 DNA follows: TGCAGTGCTAGAGATGGGCCTAGGGGTTATCAGCAGTTCTTC.

The chain links TRBV19 to TRBJ1-2; a weak D match, TRBD1 (5 bases). The CDR3 totals 16 residues. The germline gives CDR1 LNHDA, CDR2 SQIVND (reference sequence). Trimming took 3 bases from V and 5 from J, leaving 19 bases between them. For the CDR3, the DNA is TGTGCCAGTAGTATTCCTGGGACCGCGGAGTTATATGGCTACACCTTC. Translating gives CASSIPGTAELYGYTF.

CDR3 nucleotides: TGCGCCAGCAGCTCCTTGGACAGGCCAGGTGGCTACACCTTC. This sequence encodes CASSSLDRPGGYTF. The chain uses TRBV5-1 and TRBJ1-2, with 7 bases fitting TRBD1. The CDR3 has 14 amino acids. V shed 3 bases and J 7 bases; nucleotides not matched to a gene: 9. Germline V gene lookup returns CDR1 SGHRS and CDR2 YFSETQ.

The rearrangement uses TRBV29-1 and TRBJ2-3; D may be TRBD2 (5 bases). CDR1 is SQVTM and CDR2 is ANQGSEA in the germline V gene. V was clipped by 3 bases and J by 4 bases, with 11 bases between them. The CDR3 is 13 residues long. CDR3: CSVDVGSADTQYF. In nucleotides, the CDR3 is TGCAGCGTTGATGTGGGGAGCGCAGATACGCAGTATTTT.

The V call is TRBV12-3 or TRBV12-4, the J call TRBJ1-5; 7 bases are shared with TRBD1. Trimming at V came to 5 bases and at J to 0 bases, leaving 7 bases not matched to a gene. This CDR3 contains 16 residues. Here the CDR3 DNA reads TGTGCCAGCAGTAACTCAGGGGGGAATAGCAATCAGCCCCAGCATTTT. This sequence encodes CASSNSGGNSNQPQHF.

The chain recombines TRBV28 with TRBJ2-6, with D unresolved. V was clipped by 6 bases and J by 2 bases, with 11 bases between them. Germline CDR1 MDHEN, CDR2 SYDVKM. This CDR3 has 15 amino acids. DNA for the CDR3: TGTGCCAGCAGCCCCCCCCGAGCTGGGGCCAACGTCCTGACTTTC. Residues: CASSPPRAGANVLTF.

This chain links TRBV13 with TRBJ1-1, with 9 nucleotides matching TRBD1. The CDR3 runs to 14 residues. Germline values: CDR1 PRHDT, CDR2 FYEKMQ (reference sequence). With 8 bases clipped from V and 2 bases from J, the junction kept 6 bases outside the gene matches. The CDR3 bases are TGTGCCAGCGTTCGGGACAGGGCAAACACTGAAGCTTTCTTT. This sequence encodes CASVRDRANTEAFF. The full variable domain, with the rest looked up from reference TRBV13 and TRBJ1-1, is AAGVIQSPRHLIKEKRETATLKCYPIPRHDTVYWYQQGPGQDPQFLISFYEKMQSDKGSIPDRFSAQQFSDYHSELNMSSLELGDSALYFCASVRDRANTEAFFGQGTRLTVV.

The CDR3 DNA follows: TGTGCCAGCAGCCAAGATCGGACCGGGGGGACCCAGTACTTC. Amino acid sequence: CASSQDRTGGTQYF. J is TRBJ2-5 and V is TRBV3-1; TRBD2 is a possible D gene (6 bases). Trimming left V 0 bases short and J 7 bases short, with 12 bases between. CDR1 LGHDT and CDR2 YNNKEL come from the germline V gene (reference sequence). The CDR3 is 14 amino acids.

The rearrangement links TRBV29-1 to TRBJ1-2; TRBD1 might be the D (5 bases). The V gene's germline CDR1 is SQVTM and CDR2 ANQGSEA. Between the trimmed V and J ends, which lost 6 bases and 8 bases, there was a span of 19 bases. The CDR3 length is 13 residues. CDR3 nucleotides: TGCAGCGTCGCAGCCAGGGAAGGGGACGGCTACACCTTC. It codes for CSVAAREGDGYTF.

This clonotype has only one observation. The chain carries TRBV7-9 and TRBJ1-1, with 8 nucleotides matching TRBD1. V shed 5 bases and J 6 bases; nucleotides not matched to a gene: 8. CDR1 and CDR2 from the germline V gene are SEHNR and FQNEAQ (reference sequence). This CDR3 has 14 amino acids. CDR3 bases: TGTGCCAGCAGCAGACAGGGGAAAGAACCTGAAGCTTTCTTT. Its translation is CASSRQGKEPEAFF. Looking up the rest from reference TRBV7-9 and TRBJ1-1 gives the full variable domain: DTGVSQNPRHKITKRGQNVTFRCDPISEHNRLYWYRQTLGQGPEFLTYFQNEAQLEKSRLLSDRFSAERPKGSFSTLEIQRTEQGDSAMYLCASSRQGKEPEAFFGQGTRLTVV.

The chain uses TRBV28 and TRBJ2-3; D perhaps matches TRBD1 (5 bases). Trimming pared 5 bases from V and 1 base from J, leaving 7 bases between. CDR1 is MDHEN, CDR2 SYDVKM, per germline. The CDR3 length is 13 residues. This chain's CDR3 is CASSTQGTDTQYF. The CDR3 nucleotides read TGTGCCAGCAGTACACAGGGCACAGATACGCAGTATTTT.

Here the CDR3 DNA reads TGTGCCAGTAGTATCTACAGTTATACAGATACGCAGTATTTT. Its protein product is CASSIYSYTDTQYF. This chain joins TRBV19 and TRBJ2-3; D unclear. The V gene lost 3 bases and the J gene lost 3 bases, with 10 bases spanning the gap. CDR3 length: 14 amino acids. The germline CDR1 and CDR2 sequences are LNHDA and SQIVND (reference sequence).

The gene calls are TRBV30 and TRBJ1-5, with a tentative D call TRBD1 (5 bases). CDR1 is GTSNPN and CDR2 is SVGIG in the germline V gene (reference sequence). V lost 2 bases and J 5 bases, leaving 19 bases between the germline ends. CDR3 length: 16 residues. CDR3 DNA sequence: TGTGCCTGGAGTAAGCGGGGTTCAGGGCTTGATCAGCCCCAGCATTTT. Protein sequence: CAWSKRGSGLDQPQHF. Filled out from reference TRBV30 and TRBJ1-5, the complete variable domain reads SQTIHQWPATLVQPVGSPLSLECTVEGTSNPNLYWYRQAAGRGLQLLFYSVGIGQISSEVPQNLSASRPQDRQFILSSKKLLLSDSGFYLCAWSKRGSGLDQPQHFGDGTRLSIL.

V and J are TRBV7-2 and TRBJ2-7, with no clear D. This CDR3 is 13 amino acids long. Trimming stripped 1 base from V and 3 bases from J, with 7 bases between. Per germline, CDR1 SGHTA and CDR2 FQGNSA. The CDR3 DNA reads TGTGCCAGCAGCTTAGGGCTAGTCTACGAGCAGTACTTC. It specifies CASSLGLVYEQYF. Filled out from reference TRBV7-2 and TRBJ2-7, the complete variable domain reads GAGVSQSPSNKVTEKGKDVELRCDPISGHTALYWYRQSLGQGLEFLIYFQGNSAPDKSGLPSDRFSAERTGGSVSTLTIQRTQQEDSAVYLCASSLGLVYEQYFGPGTRLTVT.

The chain couples TRBV29-1 to TRBJ2-1; possibly TRBD1 for D (6 bases). Germline V lookup: CDR1 SQVTM, CDR2 ANQGSEA. V was pared by 7 bases and J by 0 bases, with 16 bases between. CDR3 size: 15 residues. The CDR3 here is CSAEGPQGSYNEQFF. CDR3 in DNA: TGCAGCGCTGAGGGGCCACAGGGCTCCTACAATGAGCAGTTCTTC.

This clonotype was detected only once. The V call is TRBV3-1, the J call TRBJ2-3, with D tentatively TRBD2 (6 bases). V was trimmed by 2 bases and J by 11 bases, leaving 11 bases between them. Germline loops: CDR1 LGHDT, CDR2 YNNKEL (reference sequence). The CDR3 has 12 residues. As DNA, the CDR3 is TGTGCCAGCAGCCAAAGCCGGACTAAGCAGTATTTT. This codes for CASSQSRTKQYF.

The J gene is TRBJ1-1, the V gene TRBV27; D call uncertain. V lost 6 bases and J 7 bases, leaving 15 bases between the germline ends. CDR1 is MNHEY and CDR2 is SMNVEV in the germline V gene (reference sequence). CDR3 size: 13 residues. In DNA, the CDR3 is TGTGCCAGCAGATCCAACGGAGGCGGTGAAGCTTTCTTT. Protein sequence: CASRSNGGGEAFF.

Only one count was recorded for this clonotype. The V call is TRBV28, the J call TRBJ2-6; the D gene is possibly TRBD1 (6 bases). This CDR3 has 14 residues. Per germline, CDR1 MDHEN and CDR2 SYDVKM. The V and J ends lost 6 bases and 6 bases respectively, with 12 bases between them. CDR3 residues: CASSLTGLANVLTF. CDR3 nucleotides: TGTGCCAGCAGCCTTACAGGGTTGGCCAACGTCCTGACTTTC.

Here the CDR3 DNA reads TGTGCCAGTCGGAGCACGAGCAATCAGCCCCAGCATTTT. It encodes CASRSTSNQPQHF. The chain employs TRBV12-3 or TRBV12-4 and TRBJ1-5, with no clear D. V was clipped by 9 bases and J by 1 base, with 10 bases between them. This CDR3 spans 13 amino acids.

This sequence joins TRBV29-1 and TRBJ2-5, with TRBD2 as a possible D gene (5 bases). V was trimmed by 7 bases and J by 0 bases, leaving 12 bases between them. Germline-derived CDR1 and CDR2 are SQVTM and ANQGSEA. CDR3 size: 13 residues. CDR3 nucleotide sequence: TGCAGCGAACGCGGGCCGTACCAAGAGACCCAGTACTTC. Amino acid sequence: CSERGPYQETQYF.

The rearrangement links TRBV29-1 to TRBJ1-2; the D gene is possibly TRBD1 (5 bases). The V gene's germline CDR1 is SQVTM and CDR2 ANQGSEA. The ends were cut back, 8 bases at V and 8 bases at J, with 15 bases in the middle. The CDR3 extends over 11 amino acids. The CDR3 region is CSFRDGLGYTF. The CDR3 nucleotides read TGCAGCTTCCGGGACGGTCTGGGCTACACCTTC. Looking up the rest from reference TRBV29-1 and TRBJ1-2 gives the full variable domain: SAVISQKPSRDICQRGTSLTIQCQVDSQVTMMFWYRQQPGQSLTLIATANQGSEATYESGFVIDKFPISRPNLTFSTLTVSNMSPEDSSIYLCSFRDGLGYTFGSGTRLTVV.